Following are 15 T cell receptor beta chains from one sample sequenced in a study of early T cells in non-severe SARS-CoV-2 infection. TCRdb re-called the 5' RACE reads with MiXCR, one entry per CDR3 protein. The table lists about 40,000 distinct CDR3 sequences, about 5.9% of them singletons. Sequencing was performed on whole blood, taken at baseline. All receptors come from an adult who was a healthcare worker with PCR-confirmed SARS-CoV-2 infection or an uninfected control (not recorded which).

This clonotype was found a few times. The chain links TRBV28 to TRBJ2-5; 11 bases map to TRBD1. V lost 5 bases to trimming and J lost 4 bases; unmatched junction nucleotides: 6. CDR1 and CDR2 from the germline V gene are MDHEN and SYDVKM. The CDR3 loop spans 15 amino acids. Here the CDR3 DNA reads TGTGCCAGCAGTCTCAGGACAGGGGGCTCAGAGACCCAGTACTTC. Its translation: CASSLRTGGSETQYF. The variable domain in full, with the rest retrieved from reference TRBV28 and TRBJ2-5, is DVKVTQSSRYLVKRTGEKVFLECVQDMDHENMFWYRQDPGLGLRLIYFSYDVKMKEKGDIPEGYSVSREKKERFSLILESASTNQTSMYLCASSLRTGGSETQYFGPGTRLLVL.

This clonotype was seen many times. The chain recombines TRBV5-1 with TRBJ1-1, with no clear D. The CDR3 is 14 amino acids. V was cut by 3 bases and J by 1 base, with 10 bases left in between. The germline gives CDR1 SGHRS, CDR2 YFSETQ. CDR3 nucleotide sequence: TGCGCCAGCAGCTCCCGGACGGCGAACACTGAAGCTTTCTTT. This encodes CASSSRTANTEAFF.

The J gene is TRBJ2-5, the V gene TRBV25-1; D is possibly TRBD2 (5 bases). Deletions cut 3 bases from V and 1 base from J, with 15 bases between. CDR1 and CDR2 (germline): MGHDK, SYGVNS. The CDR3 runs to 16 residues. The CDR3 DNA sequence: TGTGCCAGCAGTGAGGCTAGCACCCTATCCCAAGAGACCCAGTACTTC. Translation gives CASSEASTLSQETQYF.

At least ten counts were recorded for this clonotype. The CDR3 bases are TGTGCCAGCAGTTTCATGGAGCTCAACACTGAAGCTTTCTTT. It translates to CASSFMELNTEAFF. The chain employs TRBV6-6 and TRBJ1-1; no clear D. The CDR3 runs 14 residues. Germline CDR1 reads MNHNY; CDR2 reads SVGAGI (reference sequence). V lost 4 bases, J lost 2 bases, and 11 bases lay in between.

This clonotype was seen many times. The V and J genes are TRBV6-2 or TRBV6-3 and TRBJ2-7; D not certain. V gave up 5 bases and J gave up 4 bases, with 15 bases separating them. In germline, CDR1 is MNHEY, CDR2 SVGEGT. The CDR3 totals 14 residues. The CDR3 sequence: CASSHDDGFYEQYF. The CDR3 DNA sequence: TGTGCCAGCAGTCACGACGACGGATTTTACGAGCAGTACTTC.

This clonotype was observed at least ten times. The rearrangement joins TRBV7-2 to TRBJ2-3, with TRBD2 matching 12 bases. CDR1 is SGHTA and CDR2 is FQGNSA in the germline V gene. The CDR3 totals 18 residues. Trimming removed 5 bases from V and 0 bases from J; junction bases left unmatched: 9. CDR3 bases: TGTGCCAGCAGCCTTGTCACTAGCGGGGGGCGTAGCACAGATACGCAGTATTTT. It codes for CASSLVTSGGRSTDTQYF. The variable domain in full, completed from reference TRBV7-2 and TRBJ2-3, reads GAGVSQSPSNKVTEKGKDVELRCDPISGHTALYWYRQSLGQGLEFLIYFQGNSAPDKSGLPSDRFSAERTGGSVSTLTIQRTQQEDSAVYLCASSLVTSGGRSTDTQYFGPGTRLTVL.

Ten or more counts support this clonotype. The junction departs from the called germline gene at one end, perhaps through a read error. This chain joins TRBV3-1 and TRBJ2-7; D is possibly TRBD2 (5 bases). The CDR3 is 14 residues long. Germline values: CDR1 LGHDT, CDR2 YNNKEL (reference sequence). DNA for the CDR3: TGTGCCAGCAGTCAAGGTTCGGGGTTCTACGAGCAGTACTTC. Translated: CASSQGSGFYEQYF.

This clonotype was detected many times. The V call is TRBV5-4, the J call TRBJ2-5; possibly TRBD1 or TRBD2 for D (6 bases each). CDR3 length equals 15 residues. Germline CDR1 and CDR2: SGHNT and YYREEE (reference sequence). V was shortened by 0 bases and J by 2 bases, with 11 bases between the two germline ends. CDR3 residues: CASSLAPGAQETQYF. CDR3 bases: TGTGCCAGCAGCTTGGCCCCGGGGGCACAAGAGACCCAGTACTTC. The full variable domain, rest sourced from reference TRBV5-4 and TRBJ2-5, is ETGVTQSPTHLIKTRGQQVTLRCSSQSGHNTVSWYQQALGQGPQFIFQYYREEENGRGNFPPRFSGLQFPNYSSELNVNALELDDSALYLCASSLAPGAQETQYFGPGTRLLVL.

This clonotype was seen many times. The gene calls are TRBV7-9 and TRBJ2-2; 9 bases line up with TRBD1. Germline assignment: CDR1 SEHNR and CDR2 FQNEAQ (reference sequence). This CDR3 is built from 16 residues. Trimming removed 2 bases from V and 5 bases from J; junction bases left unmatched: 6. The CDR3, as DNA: TGTGCCAGCAGCTTATTGGGACAGGGAGGAACCGGGGAGCTGTTTTTT. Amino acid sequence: CASSLLGQGGTGELFF.

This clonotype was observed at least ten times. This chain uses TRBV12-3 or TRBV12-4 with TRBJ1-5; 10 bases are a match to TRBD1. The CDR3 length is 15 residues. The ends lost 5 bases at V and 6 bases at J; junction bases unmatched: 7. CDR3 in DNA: TGTGCCAGCAGTCCCCGGACAGGGGGATTTCAGCCCCAGCATTTT. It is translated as CASSPRTGGFQPQHF.

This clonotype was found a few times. In DNA, the CDR3 is TGTGCCAGCAGGCGGCGTGGGACTAATGAAAAACTGTTTTTT. It specifies CASRRRGTNEKLFF. The chain links TRBV6-1 to TRBJ1-4; no reliable D call. This CDR3 is 14 amino acids long. Trimming removed 6 bases from V and 2 bases from J, with 10 bases in between. The germline CDR1 and CDR2 sequences are MNHNS and SASEGT.

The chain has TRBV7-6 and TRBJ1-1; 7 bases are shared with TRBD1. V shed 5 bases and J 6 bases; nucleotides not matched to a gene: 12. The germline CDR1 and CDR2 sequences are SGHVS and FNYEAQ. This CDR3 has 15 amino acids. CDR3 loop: CASSPRQGRGAEAFF. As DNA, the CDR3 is TGTGCCAGCAGCCCTCGACAGGGAAGGGGCGCTGAAGCTTTCTTT.

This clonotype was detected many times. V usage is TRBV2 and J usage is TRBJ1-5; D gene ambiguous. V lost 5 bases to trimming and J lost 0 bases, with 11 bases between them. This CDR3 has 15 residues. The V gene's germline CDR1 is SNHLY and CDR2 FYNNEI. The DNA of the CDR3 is TGTGCCAGCAGTATACAGAGAAATAGCAATCAGCCCCAGCATTTT. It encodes CASSIQRNSNQPQHF.

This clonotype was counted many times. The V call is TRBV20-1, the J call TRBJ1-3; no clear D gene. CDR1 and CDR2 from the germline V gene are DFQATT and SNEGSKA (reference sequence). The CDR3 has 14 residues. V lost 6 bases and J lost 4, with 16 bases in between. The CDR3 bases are TGCAGTGCCCGACCAGGAGGACCGGGAAACACCATATATTTT. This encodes CSARPGGPGNTIYF.

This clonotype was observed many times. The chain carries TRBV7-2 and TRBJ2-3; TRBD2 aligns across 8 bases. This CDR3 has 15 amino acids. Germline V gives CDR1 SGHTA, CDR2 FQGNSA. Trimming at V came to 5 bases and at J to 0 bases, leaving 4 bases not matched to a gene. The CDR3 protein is CASSKAGASTDTQYF. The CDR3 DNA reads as TGTGCCAGCAGCAAAGCGGGGGCTAGCACAGATACGCAGTATTTT.